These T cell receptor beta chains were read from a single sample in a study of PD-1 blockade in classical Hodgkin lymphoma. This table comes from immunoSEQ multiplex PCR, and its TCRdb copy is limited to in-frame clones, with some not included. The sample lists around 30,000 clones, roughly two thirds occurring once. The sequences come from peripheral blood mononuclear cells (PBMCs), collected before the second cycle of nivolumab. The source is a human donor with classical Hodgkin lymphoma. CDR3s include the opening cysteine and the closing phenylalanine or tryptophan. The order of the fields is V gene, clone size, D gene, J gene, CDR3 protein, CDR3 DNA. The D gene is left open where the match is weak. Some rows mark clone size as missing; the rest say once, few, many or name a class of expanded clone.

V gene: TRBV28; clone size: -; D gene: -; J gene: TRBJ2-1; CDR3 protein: CASSGGQVLSYNEQFF; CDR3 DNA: TGTGCCAGCAGTGGGGGGCAGGTCCTCTCCTACAATGAGCAGTTCTTC
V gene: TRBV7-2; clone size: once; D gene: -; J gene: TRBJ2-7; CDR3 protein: CASSLDIDSYEQYF; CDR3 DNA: TGTGCCAGCAGCTTAGACATAGATTCCTACGAGCAGTACTTC
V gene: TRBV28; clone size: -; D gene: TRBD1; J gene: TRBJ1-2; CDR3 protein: CASSLWGPGTVRNYGYTF; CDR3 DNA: TGTGCCAGCAGTTTATGGGGCCCTGGGACAGTCCGAAACTATGGCTACACCTTC
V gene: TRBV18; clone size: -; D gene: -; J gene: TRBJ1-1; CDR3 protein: CASSPRGDTEAFF; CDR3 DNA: TGTGCCAGCTCCCCACGGGGGGACACTGAAGCTTTCTTT
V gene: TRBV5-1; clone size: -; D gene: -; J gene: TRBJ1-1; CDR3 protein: CASSLSEWGTEAFF; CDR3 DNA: TGCGCCAGCAGCTTGTCAGAGTGGGGAACTGAAGCTTTCTTT
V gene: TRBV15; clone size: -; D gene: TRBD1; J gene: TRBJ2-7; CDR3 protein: CATSRTGQGNEQYF; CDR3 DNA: TGTGCCACCAGCAGAACGGGACAGGGGAACGAGCAGTACTTC
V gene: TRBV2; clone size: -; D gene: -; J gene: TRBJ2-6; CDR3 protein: CASEASSGANVLTF; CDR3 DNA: TGTGCCAGCGAGGCCAGCTCTGGGGCCAACGTCCTGACTTTC
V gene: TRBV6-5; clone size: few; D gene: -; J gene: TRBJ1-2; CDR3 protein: CASAGALVGYTF; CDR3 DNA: TGTGCCAGCGCTGGGGCATTAGTTGGCTACACCTTC
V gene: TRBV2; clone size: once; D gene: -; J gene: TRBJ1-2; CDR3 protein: CASTTGYGYTF; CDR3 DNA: TGTGCCAGCACGACAGGCTATGGCTACACCTTC
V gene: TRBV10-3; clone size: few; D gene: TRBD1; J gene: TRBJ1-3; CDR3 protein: CAISQTGGGNTIYF; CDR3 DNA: TGTGCCATCAGCCAGACAGGGGGCGGAAACACCATATATTTT
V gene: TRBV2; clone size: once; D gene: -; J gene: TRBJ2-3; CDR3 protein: CASSEAGWDTQYF; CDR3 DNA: TGTGCCAGCAGTGAAGCGGGTTGGGATACGCAGTATTTT
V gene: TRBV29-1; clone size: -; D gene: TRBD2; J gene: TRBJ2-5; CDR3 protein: CTTAAAGLETQYF; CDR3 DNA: TGCACCACTGCGGCAGCGGGGCTGGAGACCCAGTACTTC
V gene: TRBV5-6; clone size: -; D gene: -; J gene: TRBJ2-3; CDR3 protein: CASSSSQRRSTDTKYF; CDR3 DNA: TGTGCCAGCAGCTCGTCCCAGCGCCGTAGCACAGATACGAAGTATTTT
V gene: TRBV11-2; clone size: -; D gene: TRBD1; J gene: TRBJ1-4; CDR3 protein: CASSSGQGGEKLFF; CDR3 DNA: TGTGCCAGCAGCTCCGGACAGGGCGGGGAAAAACTGTTTTTT
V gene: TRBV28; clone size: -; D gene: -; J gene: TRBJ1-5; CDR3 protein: CASSFARTSNQPQHF; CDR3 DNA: TGTGCCAGCAGTTTTGCCAGGACTAGCAATCAGCCCCAGCATTTT
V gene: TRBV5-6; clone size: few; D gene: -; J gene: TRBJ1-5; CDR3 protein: CASSRGRNQPQHF; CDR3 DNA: TGTGCCAGCAGCCGAGGAAGGAATCAGCCCCAGCATTTT
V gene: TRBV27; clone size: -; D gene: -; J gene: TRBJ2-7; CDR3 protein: CASSPRGKGVYEQYF; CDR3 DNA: TGTGCCAGCAGTCCCCGGGGGAAAGGGGTCTACGAGCAGTACTTC
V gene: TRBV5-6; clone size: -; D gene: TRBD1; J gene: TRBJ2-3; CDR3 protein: CASSSGQLVTDTQYF; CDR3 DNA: TGTGCCAGCAGCTCGGGACAGCTTGTCACAGATACGCAGTATTTT
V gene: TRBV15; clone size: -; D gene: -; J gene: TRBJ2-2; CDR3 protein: CATSRGDSTNTGELFF; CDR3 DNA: TGTGCCACCAGCAGGGGGGACTCCACGAACACCGGGGAGCTGTTTTTT
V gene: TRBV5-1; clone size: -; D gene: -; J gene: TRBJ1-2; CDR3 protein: CASSLWAPSGGVVYGYTF; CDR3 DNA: TGCGCCAGCAGCTTGTGGGCCCCGTCGGGGGGGGTCGTATATGGCTACACCTTC
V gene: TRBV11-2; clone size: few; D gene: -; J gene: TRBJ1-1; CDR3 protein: CASSLDWGDTFF; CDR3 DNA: TGTGCCAGCAGCTTAGATTGGGGAGACACTTTCTTT
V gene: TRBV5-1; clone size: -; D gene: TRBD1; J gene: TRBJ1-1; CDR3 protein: CASSLDPRQGGEAFF; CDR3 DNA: TGCGCCAGCAGCTTGGATCCCCGCCAGGGGGGTGAAGCTTTCTTT
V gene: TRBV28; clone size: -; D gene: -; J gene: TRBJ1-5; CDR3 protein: CASSFSGYSNQPQHF; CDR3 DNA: TGTGCCAGCAGTTTCAGCGGCTATAGCAATCAGCCCCAGCATTTT
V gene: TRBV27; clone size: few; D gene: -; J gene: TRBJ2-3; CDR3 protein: CASSSSRGKRNTDTQYF; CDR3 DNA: TGTGCCAGCAGTTCCTCCCGGGGGAAGCGCAACACAGATACGCAGTATTTT
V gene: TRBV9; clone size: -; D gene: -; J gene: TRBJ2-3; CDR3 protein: CASSPLIGHTSTDTQYF; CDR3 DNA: TGTGCCAGCTCTCCCCTAATAGGCCACACTAGCACAGATACGCAGTATTTT
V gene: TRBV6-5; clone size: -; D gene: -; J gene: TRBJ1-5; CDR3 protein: CASSFDSSNQPQHF; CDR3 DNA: TGTGCCAGCAGTTTCGACAGTAGCAATCAGCCCCAGCATTTT
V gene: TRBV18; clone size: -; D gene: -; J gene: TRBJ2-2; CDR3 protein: CASSPFPHNTGELFF; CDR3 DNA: TGTGCCAGCTCACCGTTTCCACACAACACCGGGGAGCTGTTTTTT
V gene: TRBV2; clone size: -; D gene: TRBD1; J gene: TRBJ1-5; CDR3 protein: CASSGTGDQPQHF; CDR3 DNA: TGTGCCAGCAGTGGGACAGGGGATCAGCCCCAGCATTTT
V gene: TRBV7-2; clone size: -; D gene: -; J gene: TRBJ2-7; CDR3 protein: CASSLERAGQKYF; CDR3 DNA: TGTGCCAGCAGCTTAGAGAGGGCAGGCCAAAAGTACTTC
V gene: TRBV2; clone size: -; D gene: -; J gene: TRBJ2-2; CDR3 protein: CASSEAWQSNTGELFF; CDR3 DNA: TGTGCCAGCAGTGAAGCGTGGCAGTCGAACACCGGGGAGCTGTTTTTT
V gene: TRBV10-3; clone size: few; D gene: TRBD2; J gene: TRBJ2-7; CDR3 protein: CAISEGSGASYEQYF; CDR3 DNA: TGTGCCATCAGTGAGGGTAGCGGGGCCTCTTACGAGCAGTACTTC
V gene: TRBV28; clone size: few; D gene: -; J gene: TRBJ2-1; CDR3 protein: CASTPREGGYNEQFF; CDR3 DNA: TGTGCCAGCACCCCGCGAGAAGGCGGCTACAATGAGCAGTTCTTC
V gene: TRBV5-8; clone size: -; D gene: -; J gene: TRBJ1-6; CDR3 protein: CASSLRRSSYNSPLHF; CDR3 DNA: TGTGCCAGCAGCTTGCGGAGGAGCTCCTATAATTCACCCCTCCACTTT
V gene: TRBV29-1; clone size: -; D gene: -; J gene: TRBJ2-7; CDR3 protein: CSVAQNSYEQYF; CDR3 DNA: TGCAGCGTTGCGCAGAATTCCTACGAGCAGTACTTC
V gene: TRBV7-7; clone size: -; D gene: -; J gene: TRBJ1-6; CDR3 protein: CAALAPWGRNSPLHF; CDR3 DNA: TGTGCTGCCCTAGCCCCGTGGGGGCGGAATTCACCCCTCCACTTT
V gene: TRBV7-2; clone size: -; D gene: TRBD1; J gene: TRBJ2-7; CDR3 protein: CASSLEGQVYEQYF; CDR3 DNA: TGTGCCAGCAGCTTAGAGGGACAGGTCTACGAGCAGTACTTC
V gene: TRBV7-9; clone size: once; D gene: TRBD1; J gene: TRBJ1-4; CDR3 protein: CASSSTRDRGNEKLFF; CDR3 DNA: TGTGCCAGCAGCTCAACCCGGGACAGGGGCAATGAAAAACTGTTTTTT
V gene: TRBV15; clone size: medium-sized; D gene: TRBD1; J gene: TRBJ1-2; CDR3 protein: CATSRDRTGDGYTF; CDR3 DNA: TGTGCCACCAGCAGAGATAGGACAGGGGACGGCTACACCTTC
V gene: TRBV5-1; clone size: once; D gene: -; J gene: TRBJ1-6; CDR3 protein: CASSLGGAKSPLHF; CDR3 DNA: TGCGCCAGCAGCTTGGGGGGGGCAAAGTCACCCCTCCACTTT
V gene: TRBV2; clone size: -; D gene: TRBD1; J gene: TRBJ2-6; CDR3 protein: CASSVVTGAANVLTF; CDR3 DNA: TGTGCCAGCAGTGTGGTGACAGGGGCGGCCAACGTCCTGACTTTC
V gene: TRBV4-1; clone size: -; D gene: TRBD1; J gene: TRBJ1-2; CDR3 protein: CASSQTDRGHGYTF; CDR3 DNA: TGCGCCAGCAGCCAGACCGACAGGGGACATGGCTACACCTTC
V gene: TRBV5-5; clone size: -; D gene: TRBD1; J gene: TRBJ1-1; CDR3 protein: CASSRTGNSYTEAFF; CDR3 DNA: TGTGCCAGCAGTCGGACAGGCAATTCGTACACTGAAGCTTTCTTT
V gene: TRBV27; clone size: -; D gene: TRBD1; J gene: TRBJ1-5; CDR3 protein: CASSHRTGDQPQHF; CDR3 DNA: TGTGCCAGCAGTCACAGGACAGGGGATCAGCCCCAGCATTTT
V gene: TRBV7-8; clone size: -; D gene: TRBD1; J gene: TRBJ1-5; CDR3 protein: CASSPNRGSQNQPQHF; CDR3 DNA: TGTGCCAGCAGCCCGAACAGGGGCAGTCAGAATCAGCCCCAGCATTTT
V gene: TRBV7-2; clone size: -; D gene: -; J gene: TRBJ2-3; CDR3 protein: CASSLGFATGTQYF; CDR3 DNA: TGTGCCAGCAGCTTAGGATTCGCGACGGGTACGCAGTATTTT
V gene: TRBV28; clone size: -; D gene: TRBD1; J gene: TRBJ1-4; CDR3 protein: CAISGPGQGATNEKLFF; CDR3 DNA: TGTGCCATCAGTGGGCCGGGACAGGGTGCAACTAATGAAAAACTGTTTTTT
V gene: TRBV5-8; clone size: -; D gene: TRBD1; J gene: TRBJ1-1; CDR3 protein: CASSLWSGTGGSKAFF; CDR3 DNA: TGTGCCAGCAGCTTGTGGAGTGGGACAGGGGGCAGTAAAGCTTTCTTT
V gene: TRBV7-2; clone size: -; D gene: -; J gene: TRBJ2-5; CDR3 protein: CASSLREVETQYF; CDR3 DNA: TGTGCCAGCAGCCTAAGGGAAGTGGAGACCCAGTACTTC
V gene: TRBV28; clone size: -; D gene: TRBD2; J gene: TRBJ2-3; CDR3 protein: CASRQPGLAGGSTDTQYF; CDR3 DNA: TGTGCCAGCAGGCAACCGGGACTAGCGGGGGGATCAACAGATACGCAGTATTTT
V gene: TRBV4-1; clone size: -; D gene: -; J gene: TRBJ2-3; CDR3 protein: CASSQDQRDEDTQYF; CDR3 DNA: TGCGCCAGCAGCCAAGATCAGAGGGACGAGGATACGCAGTATTTT